This entry concerns a single T cell receptor beta chain. Its specificity is unknown. Germline V lookup: CDR1 MNHEY, CDR2 SMNVEV (reference sequence). The CDR3 consists of 16 residues. With V trimmed by 4 bases and J by 0 bases, 3 bases remained unmatched. The data stem from a study of blood T cells in healthy people across ages. Overall study: There was about one barcoded beta molecule captured by template switching per two T cells. Notes on the study in general: Older age coincided with a roughly linear decline in TCR beta diversity per million T cells. Possibly confounding the expanded clonotype changes was the fact that donor CMV status was unknown.

A second PCR of about 6 to 12 cycles used a sample-barcoded 5' primer and a J-beta primer mix. Unique molecular identifiers of 12 random nucleotides labeled each cDNA. TCRdb re-called the 5' RACE reads through MiXCR, storing one row per CDR3 protein. The sample carries 700,000 to 850,000 distinct CDR3 sequences, less than 70% recorded once. This chain joins TRBV27 and TRBJ2-6, with 7 bases that match TRBD2. Specimen: blood. This TCR came from a man of 80 years or more in good health. CDR3 DNA: TGTGCCAGCAGTTCCTGGGGGGGCTCTGGGGCCAACGTCCTGACTTTC. Its translation is CASSSWGGSGANVLTF.